This passage covers 13 T cell receptor beta chains from one sample sequenced in a study of T cell responses to AZD1222 COVID-19 vaccine. Data came from immunoSEQ multiplex PCR; TCRdb stores just in-frame clones and leaves some out. The sample records about 140,000 clones, about 89% being singletons. The material was peripheral blood, obtained on day 0 of AZD1222 vaccination. These receptors all come from an adult in good health.

The genes are TRBV28 and TRBJ2-7; no firm D call. Trimming left V 5 bases short and J 0 bases short, with 5 bases between. The germline V gene has CDR1 MDHEN and CDR2 SYDVKM. This CDR3 is 12 amino acids long. This CDR3 is CASSQSSYEQYF. CDR3 sequence (DNA): TGTGCCAGCAGTCAAAGCTCCTACGAGCAGTACTTC.

The chain links TRBV9 to TRBJ2-2; TRBD2 matches at 7 bases. Germline V gene lookup returns CDR1 SGDLS and CDR2 YYNGEE. The CDR3 is 14 amino acids. V lost 5 bases, J lost 6 bases, and 7 bases stayed unmatched. This CDR3 is CASSNRGESGELFF. CDR3 nucleotides: TGTGCCAGCAGTAATCGGGGGGAGTCCGGGGAGCTGTTTTTT.

This clone was picked up one time. J is TRBJ2-1 and V is TRBV28, with TRBD2 identical over 9 bases. CDR3 length: 13 amino acids. CDR1 MDHEN and CDR2 SYDVKM come from the germline V gene. Losses at the gene ends were 4 bases for V and 8 bases for J; bases not matched to a gene: 3. CDR3 sequence (DNA): TGTGCCAGCAGTTCGGGACTAGCTGATGAGCAGTTCTTC. Amino acids: CASSSGLADEQFF.

J is TRBJ1-1 and V is TRBV3-1 (or the pseudogene TRBV3-2); tentatively, D is TRBD1 (5 bases). This CDR3 contains 14 residues. Per the germline V gene, CDR1 is LGHDT and CDR2 is YNNKEL (reference sequence). Trimming pared 3 bases from V and 6 bases from J, leaving 14 bases between. CDR3 nucleotides: TGTGCCAGCAGCCAGACAGAAGAGATCTCTGAAGCTTTCTTT. This sequence encodes CASSQTEEISEAFF.

The chain has TRBV4-1 and TRBJ1-2; no firm D call. This CDR3 comprises 13 residues. V gave up 5 bases and J gave up 8 bases, with 15 bases separating them. The V gene's germline CDR1 is MGHRA and CDR2 YSYEKL. The CDR3 region has the DNA TGCGCCAGCAGCAAAGGGATGGATATGGGCTACACCTTC. As protein: CASSKGMDMGYTF.

V is TRBV19 and J is TRBJ1-6; 7 positions match TRBD1. J gave up 8 bases and V 6 bases, and 10 bases lay outside the gene matches. Per germline, CDR1 LNHDA and CDR2 SQIVND (reference sequence). The CDR3 contains 15 residues. The CDR3: CASSLQGLRDSPLHF. As DNA, the CDR3 is TGTGCCAGTAGCCTACAGGGGCTTCGGGATTCACCCCTCCACTTT.

This chain joins TRBV6-6 and TRBJ2-7, with 7 positions matching TRBD1. From germline, CDR1 is MNHNY and CDR2 SVGAGI (reference sequence). This CDR3 region has 13 residues. V was pared by 10 bases and J by 1 base, with 7 bases of the junction left unmatched. The DNA for the CDR3 is TGTGCCACAGGACAGGAGAATTCCTACGAGCAGTACTTC. It encodes CATGQENSYEQYF.

This clone was detected only once. J is TRBJ1-5 and V is TRBV2, with TRBD1 matching 8 bases. CDR1 is SNHLY, CDR2 FYNNEI, per germline. With 3 bases clipped from V and 7 bases from J, the junction kept 5 bases outside the gene matches. This CDR3 is 14 amino acids long. The CDR3 coding sequence is TGTGCCAGCAGTGAGGACAGGGTCCCACAGCCCCAGCATTTT. It encodes CASSEDRVPQPQHF.

The chain couples TRBV6-5 to TRBJ1-2; D call uncertain. Trimming took off 1 base at V and 0 bases at J, with 6 bases between the two ends. The CDR3 consists of 14 residues. Germline V gene lookup returns CDR1 MNHEY and CDR2 SVGAGI. The CDR3 region is CASSYWGSNYGYTF. The CDR3 DNA follows: TGTGCCAGCAGTTACTGGGGATCTAACTATGGCTACACCTTC.

The chain has TRBV5-1 and TRBJ1-6; 9 nucleotides agree with TRBD1. This CDR3 comprises 14 residues. The trim removed 3 bases at V and 7 bases at J, leaving 2 bases unmatched. Germline CDR1 and CDR2: SGHRS and YFSETQ. The DNA for the CDR3 is TGCGCCAGCAGCTCGGGACAGGGAAATTCACCCCTCCACTTT. It yields the protein CASSSGQGNSPLHF.

V and J are TRBV4-2 and TRBJ2-2; D is unclear. V lost 4 bases and J lost 5, with 14 bases in between. CDR1 is LGHNA and CDR2 is YNFKEQ in the germline V gene. The length of the CDR3 is 15 residues. CDR3 in amino acids: CASSLPISGTGELFF. The CDR3 coding sequence is TGTGCCAGCAGCCTTCCAATTTCTGGGACCGGGGAGCTGTTTTTT.

The table lists this clone with a count of one. The gene calls are TRBV3-1 (or the pseudogene TRBV3-2) and TRBJ2-2, with TRBD2 as a possible D gene (5 bases). The CDR3 runs 14 residues. CDR1 is LGHDT, CDR2 YNNKEL, per germline (reference sequence). Trimming left V 6 bases short and J 5 bases short, with 13 bases between. The CDR3 DNA is TGTGCCAGCAGGATGATGGAGCGGACCGGGGAGCTGTTTTTT. It translates to CASRMMERTGELFF.

This sequence joins TRBV2 and TRBJ1-1; 7 positions agree with TRBD1. CDR1 is SNHLY and CDR2 is FYNNEI in the germline V gene. J was trimmed by 5 bases and V by 4 bases; bases with no gene match: 7. The CDR3 extends over 14 amino acids. The CDR3 protein is CASSAQGGRTEAFF. In nucleotides, the CDR3 is TGTGCCAGCAGTGCCCAGGGGGGAAGGACTGAAGCTTTCTTT.